The sequence of this T cell receptor (beta chain) was determined in a study of T cell responses to AZD1222 COVID-19 vaccine. Whole-study findings and limits: Spike-specific TCR breadth rose after two AZD1222 doses, and depth rose as well. The study reported that nearly half of spike-specific TCRs target unmutated variant regions. Recipients of AZD1222 seropositive at baseline numbered only 6 or 7. Donors were largely white British and mainly female; clonal diversity was possibly underestimated.

V lost 5 bases to trimming and J lost 3 bases, with 9 bases between them. The CDR3 sequence is 12 residues long. Germline loops: CDR1 SGHRS, CDR2 YFSETQ. Assay used: immunoSEQ multiplex PCR; TCRdb lists only in-frame clones, some missing. The sample yields about 180,000 clones, almost 90% seen once. Regarding this clone: Its antigen is not identified.

The genes are TRBV5-1 and TRBJ2-7, with no clear D. The material sequenced was peripheral blood, taken on day 0 of AZD1222 vaccination. This TCR came from an adult in good health. In DNA form, the CDR3 reads TGCGCCAGCAGTGACGGGTTCTACGAGCAGTACTTC. Residues: CASSDGFYEQYF. The full variable domain, with the rest looked up from reference TRBV5-1 and TRBJ2-7, is KAGVTQTPRYLIKTRGQQVTLSCSPISGHRSVSWYQQTPGQGLQFLFEYFSETQRNKGNFPGRFSGRQFSNSRSEMNVSTLELGDSALYLCASSDGFYEQYFGPGTRLTVT.